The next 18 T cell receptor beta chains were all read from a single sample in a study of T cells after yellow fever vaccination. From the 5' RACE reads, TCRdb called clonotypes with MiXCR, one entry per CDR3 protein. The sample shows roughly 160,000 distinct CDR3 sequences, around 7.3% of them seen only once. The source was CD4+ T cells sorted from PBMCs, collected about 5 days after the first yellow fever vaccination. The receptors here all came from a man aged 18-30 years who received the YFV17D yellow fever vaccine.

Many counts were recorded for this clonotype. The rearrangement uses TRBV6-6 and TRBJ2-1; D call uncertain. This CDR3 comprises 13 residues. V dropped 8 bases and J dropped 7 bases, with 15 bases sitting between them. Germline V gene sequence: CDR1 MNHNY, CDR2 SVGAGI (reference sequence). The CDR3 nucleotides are TGTGCCAGCTCCCTATTCCTGGCGAATGAGCAGTTCTTC. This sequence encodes CASSLFLANEQFF.

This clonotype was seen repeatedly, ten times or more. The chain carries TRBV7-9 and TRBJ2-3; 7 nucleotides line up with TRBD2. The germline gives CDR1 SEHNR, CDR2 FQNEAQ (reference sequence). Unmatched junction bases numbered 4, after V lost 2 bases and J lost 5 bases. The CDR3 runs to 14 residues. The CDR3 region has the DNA TGTGCCAGCAGCTTAACGGGGGGTCTAGATACGCAGTATTTT. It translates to CASSLTGGLDTQYF.

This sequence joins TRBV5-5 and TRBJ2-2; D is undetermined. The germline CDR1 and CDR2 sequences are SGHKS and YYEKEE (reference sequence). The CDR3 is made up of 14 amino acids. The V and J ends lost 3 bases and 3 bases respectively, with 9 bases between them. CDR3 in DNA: TGTGCCAGCAGCTCGGACGGACACACCGGGGAGCTGTTTTTT. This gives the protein CASSSDGHTGELFF.

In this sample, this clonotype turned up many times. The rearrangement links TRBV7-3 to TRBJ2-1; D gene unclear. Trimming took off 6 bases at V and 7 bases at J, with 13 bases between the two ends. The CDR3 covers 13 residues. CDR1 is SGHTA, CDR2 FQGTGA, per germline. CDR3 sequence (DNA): TGTGCCAGCAGTCCAGGAAGCTCGAATGAGCAGTTCTTC. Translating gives CASSPGSSNEQFF.

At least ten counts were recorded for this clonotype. The CDR3 coding sequence is TGCGCCAGCAGCACCGGGACAGGGGGCAGAGATACGCAGTATTTT. It specifies CASSTGTGGRDTQYF. The J gene is TRBJ2-3, the V gene TRBV5-1, with TRBD1 matching over 12 bases. CDR3 length: 15 residues. Germline loops: CDR1 SGHRS, CDR2 YFSETQ. The V gene end was trimmed by 4 bases and the J gene end by 5 bases; junction bases not matched to a gene: 5.

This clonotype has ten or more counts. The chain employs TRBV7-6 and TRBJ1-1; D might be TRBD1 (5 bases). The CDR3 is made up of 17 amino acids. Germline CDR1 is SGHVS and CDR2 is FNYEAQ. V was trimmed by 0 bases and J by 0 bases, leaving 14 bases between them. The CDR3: CASSLAWQGPLNTEAFF. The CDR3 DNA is TGTGCCAGCAGCTTAGCGTGGCAGGGCCCCCTGAACACTGAAGCTTTCTTT.

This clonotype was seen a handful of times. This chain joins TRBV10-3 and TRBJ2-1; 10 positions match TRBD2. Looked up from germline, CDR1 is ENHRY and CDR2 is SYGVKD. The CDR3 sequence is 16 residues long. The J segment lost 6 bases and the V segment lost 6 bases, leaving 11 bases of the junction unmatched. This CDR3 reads CAIRIRLAGQINEQFF. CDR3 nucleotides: TGTGCCATCAGGATCCGACTAGCGGGCCAAATCAATGAGCAGTTCTTC.

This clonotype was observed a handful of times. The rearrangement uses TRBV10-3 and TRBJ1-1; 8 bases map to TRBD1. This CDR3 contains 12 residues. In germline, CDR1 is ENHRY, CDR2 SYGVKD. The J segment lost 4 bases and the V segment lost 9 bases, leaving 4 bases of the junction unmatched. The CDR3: CAIQGAGTEAFF. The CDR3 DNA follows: TGTGCCATTCAGGGGGCAGGCACTGAAGCTTTCTTT.

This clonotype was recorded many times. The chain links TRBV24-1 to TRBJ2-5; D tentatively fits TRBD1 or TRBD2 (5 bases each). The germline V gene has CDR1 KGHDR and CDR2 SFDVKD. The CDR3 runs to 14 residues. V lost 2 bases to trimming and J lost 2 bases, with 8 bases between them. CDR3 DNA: TGTGCCACCAGTGATTGGGACGCTCAAGAGACCCAGTACTTC. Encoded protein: CATSDWDAQETQYF.

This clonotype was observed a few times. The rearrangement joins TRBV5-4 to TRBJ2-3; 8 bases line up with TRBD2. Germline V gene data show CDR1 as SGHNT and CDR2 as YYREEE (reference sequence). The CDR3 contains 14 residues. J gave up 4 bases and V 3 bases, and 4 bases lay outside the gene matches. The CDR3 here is CASSSRGGADTQYF. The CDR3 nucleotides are TGTGCCAGCAGCTCCCGGGGGGGGGCAGATACGCAGTATTTT.

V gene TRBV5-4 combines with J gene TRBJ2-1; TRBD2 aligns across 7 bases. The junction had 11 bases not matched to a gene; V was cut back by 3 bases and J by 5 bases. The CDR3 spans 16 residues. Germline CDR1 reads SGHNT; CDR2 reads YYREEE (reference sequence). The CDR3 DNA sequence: TGTGCCAGCAGCTCGATGTCGGGGGGAATCGACAATGAGCAGTTCTTC. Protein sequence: CASSSMSGGIDNEQFF.

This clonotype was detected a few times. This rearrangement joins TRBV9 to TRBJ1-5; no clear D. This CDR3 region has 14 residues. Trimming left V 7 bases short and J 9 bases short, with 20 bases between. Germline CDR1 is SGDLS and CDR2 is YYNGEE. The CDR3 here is CASPQVGVHTPQHF. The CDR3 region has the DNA TGTGCCAGCCCCCAGGTTGGGGTTCATACGCCCCAGCATTTT.

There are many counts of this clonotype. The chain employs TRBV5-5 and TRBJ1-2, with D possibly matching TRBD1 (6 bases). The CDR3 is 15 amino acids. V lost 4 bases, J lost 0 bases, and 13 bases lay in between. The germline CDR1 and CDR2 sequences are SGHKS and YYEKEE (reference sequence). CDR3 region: CASSPQGSANYGYTF. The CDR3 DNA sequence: TGTGCCAGCAGCCCACAGGGAAGTGCTAACTATGGCTACACCTTC.

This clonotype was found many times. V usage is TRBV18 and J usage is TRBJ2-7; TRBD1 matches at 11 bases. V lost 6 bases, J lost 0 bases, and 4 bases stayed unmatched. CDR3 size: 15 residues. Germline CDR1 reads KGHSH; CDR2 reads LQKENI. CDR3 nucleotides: TGTGCCAGCTCCCCCGGGACAGGGGGCTCCTACGAGCAGTACGTC. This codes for CASSPGTGGSYEQYV.

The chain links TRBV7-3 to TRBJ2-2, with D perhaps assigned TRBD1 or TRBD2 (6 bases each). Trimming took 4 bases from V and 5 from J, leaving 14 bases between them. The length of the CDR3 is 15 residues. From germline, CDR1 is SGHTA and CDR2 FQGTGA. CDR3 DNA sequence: TGTGCCAGCAGCTCTCCAGGGGCGGGGACCGGGGAGCTGTTTTTT. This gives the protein CASSSPGAGTGELFF.

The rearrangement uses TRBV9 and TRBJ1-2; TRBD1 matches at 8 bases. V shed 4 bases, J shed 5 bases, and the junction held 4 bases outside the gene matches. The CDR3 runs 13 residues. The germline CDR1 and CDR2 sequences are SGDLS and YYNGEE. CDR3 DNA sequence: TGTGCCAGCAGCCCGCGGACAGGGTATGGCTACACCTTC. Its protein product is CASSPRTGYGYTF.

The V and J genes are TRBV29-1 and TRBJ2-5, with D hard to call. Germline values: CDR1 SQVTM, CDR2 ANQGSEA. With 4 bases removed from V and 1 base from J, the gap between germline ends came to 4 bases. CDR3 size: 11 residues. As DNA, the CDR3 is TGCAGCGTTGGGCCCCAAGAGACCCAGTACTTC. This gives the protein CSVGPQETQYF.

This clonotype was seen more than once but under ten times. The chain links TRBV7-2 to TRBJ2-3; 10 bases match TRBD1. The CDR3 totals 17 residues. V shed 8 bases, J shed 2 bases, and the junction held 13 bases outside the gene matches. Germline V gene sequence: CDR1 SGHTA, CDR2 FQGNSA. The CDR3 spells CASRKWTGGSVTDTQYF. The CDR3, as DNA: TGTGCCAGCCGGAAATGGACAGGGGGTTCTGTCACAGATACGCAGTATTTT.